This T cell receptor (beta chain) was recorded in a study of T cells after yellow fever vaccination. Findings and limits, study-wide: The booster saw the reappearance of most primary-vaccination clones (roughly 95% CD4, 88% CD8).

This clonotype was counted ten times or more. The target antigen is unknown. TCRdb reprocessed the 5' RACE reads via MiXCR and lists one record per CDR3 protein. In the table there are approximately 250,000 distinct CDR3 sequences, 3.6% of which are singletons. Germline trimming cut 6 bases from V and 6 bases from J; bases unmatched to any gene: 8. Germline V gene lookup returns CDR1 DFQATT and CDR2 SNEGSKA (reference sequence). The CDR3 contains 13 residues. This rearrangement joins TRBV20-1 to TRBJ1-5, with 7 bases identical to TRBD1. The sample consisted of PBMCs, taken 15 days after the yellow fever booster vaccination. The clonotype was recovered from a man aged 18 to 35 who received the YFV17D yellow fever vaccine. The CDR3 DNA sequence: TGCAGTGCGGTTACAGGGGAACGTCAGCCCCAGCATTTT. It translates to CSAVTGERQPQHF.